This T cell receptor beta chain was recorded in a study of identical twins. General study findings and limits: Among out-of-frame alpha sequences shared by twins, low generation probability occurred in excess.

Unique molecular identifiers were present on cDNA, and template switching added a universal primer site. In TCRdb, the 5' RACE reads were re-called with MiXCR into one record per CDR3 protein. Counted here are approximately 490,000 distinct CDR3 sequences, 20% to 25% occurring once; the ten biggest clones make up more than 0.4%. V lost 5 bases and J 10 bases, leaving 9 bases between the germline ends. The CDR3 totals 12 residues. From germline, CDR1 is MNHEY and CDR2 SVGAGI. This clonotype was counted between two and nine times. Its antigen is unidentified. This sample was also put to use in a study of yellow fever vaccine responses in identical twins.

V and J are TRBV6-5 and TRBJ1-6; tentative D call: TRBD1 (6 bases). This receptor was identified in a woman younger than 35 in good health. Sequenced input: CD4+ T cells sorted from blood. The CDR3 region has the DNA TGTGCCAGCAGTAACAGGGAATCACCCCTCCACTTT. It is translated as CASSNRESPLHF.